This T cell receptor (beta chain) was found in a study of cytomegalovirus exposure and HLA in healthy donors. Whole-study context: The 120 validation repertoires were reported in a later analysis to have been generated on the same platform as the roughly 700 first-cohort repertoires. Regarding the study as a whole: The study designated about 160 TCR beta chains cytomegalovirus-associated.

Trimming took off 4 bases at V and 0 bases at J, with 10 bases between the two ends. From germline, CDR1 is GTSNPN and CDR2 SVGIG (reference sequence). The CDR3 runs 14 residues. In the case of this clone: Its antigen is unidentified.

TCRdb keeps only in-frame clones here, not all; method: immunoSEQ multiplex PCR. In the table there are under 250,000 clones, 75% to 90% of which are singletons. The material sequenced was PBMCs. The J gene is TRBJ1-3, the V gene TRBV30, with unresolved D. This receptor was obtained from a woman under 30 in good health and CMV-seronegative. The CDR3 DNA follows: TGTGCCTGGAATCCGGGCCGCTCTGGAAACACCATATATTTT. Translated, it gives CAWNPGRSGNTIYF.